The clone carrying this TCR beta chain was recorded a few times. Germline V gene lookup returns CDR1 ENHRY and CDR2 SYGVKD. V gave up 3 bases and J gave up 9 bases; unmatched junction bases: 9. The CDR3 consists of 15 residues. This sample stems from a study of T cells in Graves' hyperthyroidism and ophthalmopathy. The TCR beta CDR3 regions underwent amplification using RNA transcripts as the source. First-round RT-PCR of the TCR CDR3 relied on the HTBI primer set. TCRdb itself ran the multiplex PCR reads through MiXCR, one entry per CDR3 protein. Of over 400,000 distinct CDR3 sequences listed, approximately 23% are singletons.

The receptor comes from a woman between 65 and 79 years old with Graves' ophthalmopathy. V gene TRBV10-3 combines with J gene TRBJ2-4; the match to TRBD1 covers 9 bases. The source material was blood. CDR3 in amino acids: CAISDFNRGQGIQYF. CDR3 DNA sequence: TGTGCCATCAGTGATTTCAACAGGGGGCAAGGCATTCAGTACTTC.